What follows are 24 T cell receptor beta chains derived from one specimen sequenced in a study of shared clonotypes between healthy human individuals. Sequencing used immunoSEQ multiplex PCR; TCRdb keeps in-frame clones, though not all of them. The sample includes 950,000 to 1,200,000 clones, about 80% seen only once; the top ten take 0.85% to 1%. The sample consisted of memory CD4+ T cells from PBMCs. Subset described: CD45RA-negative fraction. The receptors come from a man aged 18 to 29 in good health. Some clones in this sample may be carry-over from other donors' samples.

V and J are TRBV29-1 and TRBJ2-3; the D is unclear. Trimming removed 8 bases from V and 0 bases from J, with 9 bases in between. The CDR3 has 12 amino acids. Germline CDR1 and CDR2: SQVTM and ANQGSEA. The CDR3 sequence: CSSDPSTDTQYF. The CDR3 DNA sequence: TGCAGCTCCGATCCGAGCACAGATACGCAGTATTTT.

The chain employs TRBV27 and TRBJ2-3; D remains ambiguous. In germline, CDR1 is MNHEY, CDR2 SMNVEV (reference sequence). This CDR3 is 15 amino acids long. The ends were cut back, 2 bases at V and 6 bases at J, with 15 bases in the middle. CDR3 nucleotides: TGTGCCAGCAGTTTAGGTCCAACATCGAGGGATACGCAGTATTTT. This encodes CASSLGPTSRDTQYF.

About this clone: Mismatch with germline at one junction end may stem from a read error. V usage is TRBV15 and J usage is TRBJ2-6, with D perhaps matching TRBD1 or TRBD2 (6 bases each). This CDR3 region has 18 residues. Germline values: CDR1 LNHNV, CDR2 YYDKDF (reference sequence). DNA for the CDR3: TGTGCCCCCAGCAGAGGGGGGTGGGTGAGCTCTGGGGCCAACGTCCTGACTTTC. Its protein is CAPSRGGWVSSGANVLTF.

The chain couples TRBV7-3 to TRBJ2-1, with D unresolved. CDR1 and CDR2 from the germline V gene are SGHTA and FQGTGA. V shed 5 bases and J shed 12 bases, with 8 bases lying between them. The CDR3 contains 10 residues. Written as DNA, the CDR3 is TGTGCCAGCAGCCTCAAAGGGCAGTTCTTC. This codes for CASSLKGQFF.

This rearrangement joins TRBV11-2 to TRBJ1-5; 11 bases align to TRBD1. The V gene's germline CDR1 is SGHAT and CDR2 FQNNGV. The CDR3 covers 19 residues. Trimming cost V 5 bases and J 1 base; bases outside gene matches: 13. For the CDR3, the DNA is TGTGCCAGCAGCACCCGGGACAGGGGGAAGGTAGCGAGCAATCAGCCCCAGCATTTT. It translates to CASSTRDRGKVASNQPQHF.

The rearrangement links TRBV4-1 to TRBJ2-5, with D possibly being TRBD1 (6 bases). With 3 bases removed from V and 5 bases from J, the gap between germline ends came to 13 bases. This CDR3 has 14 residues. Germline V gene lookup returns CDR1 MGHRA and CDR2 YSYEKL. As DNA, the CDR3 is TGCGCCAGCAGCCACACAGGGTCGGGGGAGACCCAGTACTTC. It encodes CASSHTGSGETQYF.

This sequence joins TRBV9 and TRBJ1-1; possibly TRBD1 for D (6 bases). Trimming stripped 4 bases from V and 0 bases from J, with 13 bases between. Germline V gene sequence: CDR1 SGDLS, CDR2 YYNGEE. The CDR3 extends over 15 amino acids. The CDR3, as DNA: TGTGCCAGCAGCACCCGGGGGGGGCTGAACACTGAAGCTTTCTTT. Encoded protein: CASSTRGGLNTEAFF.

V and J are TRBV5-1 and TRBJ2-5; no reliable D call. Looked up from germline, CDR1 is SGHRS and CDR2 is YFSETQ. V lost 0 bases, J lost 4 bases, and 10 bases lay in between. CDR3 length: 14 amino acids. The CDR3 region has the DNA TGCGCCAGCAGCTTGGGAGATCACGGAGAGACCCAGTACTTC. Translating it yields CASSLGDHGETQYF. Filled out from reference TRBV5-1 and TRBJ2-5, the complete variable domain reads KAGVTQTPRYLIKTRGQQVTLSCSPISGHRSVSWYQQTPGQGLQFLFEYFSETQRNKGNFPGRFSGRQFSNSRSEMNVSTLELGDSALYLCASSLGDHGETQYFGPGTRLLVL.

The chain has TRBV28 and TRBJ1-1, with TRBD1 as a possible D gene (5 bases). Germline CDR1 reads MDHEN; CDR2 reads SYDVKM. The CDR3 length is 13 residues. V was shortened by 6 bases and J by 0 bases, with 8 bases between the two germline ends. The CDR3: CASSGAVNTEAFF. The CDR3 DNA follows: TGTGCCAGCAGCGGGGCCGTGAACACTGAAGCTTTCTTT.

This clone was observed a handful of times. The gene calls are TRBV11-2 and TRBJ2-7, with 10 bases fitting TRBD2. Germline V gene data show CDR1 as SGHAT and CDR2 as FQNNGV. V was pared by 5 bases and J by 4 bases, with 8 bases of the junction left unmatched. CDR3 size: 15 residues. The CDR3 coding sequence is TGTGCCAGCAGCCCATTAGCGGGAGGTTCGTACGAGCAGTACTTC. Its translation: CASSPLAGGSYEQYF.

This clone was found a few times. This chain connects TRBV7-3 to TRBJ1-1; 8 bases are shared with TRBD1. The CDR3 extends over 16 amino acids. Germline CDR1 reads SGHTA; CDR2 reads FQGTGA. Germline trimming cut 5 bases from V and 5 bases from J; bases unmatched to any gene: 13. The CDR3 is CASSATGVRSGTEAFF. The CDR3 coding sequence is TGTGCCAGCAGCGCGACAGGGGTACGTAGCGGGACTGAAGCTTTCTTT.

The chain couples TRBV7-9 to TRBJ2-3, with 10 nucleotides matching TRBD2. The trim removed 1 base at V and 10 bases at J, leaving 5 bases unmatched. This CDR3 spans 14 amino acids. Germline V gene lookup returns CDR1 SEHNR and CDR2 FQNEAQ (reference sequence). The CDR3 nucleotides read TGTGCCAGCAGCTTAGTTCCTAGCGGGAGTGCGCAGTATTTT. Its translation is CASSLVPSGSAQYF.

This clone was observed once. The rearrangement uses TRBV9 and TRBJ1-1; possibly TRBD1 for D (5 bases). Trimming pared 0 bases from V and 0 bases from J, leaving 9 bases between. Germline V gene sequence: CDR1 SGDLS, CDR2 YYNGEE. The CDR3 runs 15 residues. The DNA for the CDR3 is TGTGCCAGCAGCGTAGTCTGGGGCATGAACACTGAAGCTTTCTTT. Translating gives CASSVVWGMNTEAFF.

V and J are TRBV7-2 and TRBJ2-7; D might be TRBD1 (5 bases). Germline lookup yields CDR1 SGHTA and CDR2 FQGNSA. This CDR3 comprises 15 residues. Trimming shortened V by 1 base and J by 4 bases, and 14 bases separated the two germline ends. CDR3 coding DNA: TGTGCCAGCAGCTTAGGGGGCCAGGGTGTGTACGAGCAGTACTTC. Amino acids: CASSLGGQGVYEQYF.

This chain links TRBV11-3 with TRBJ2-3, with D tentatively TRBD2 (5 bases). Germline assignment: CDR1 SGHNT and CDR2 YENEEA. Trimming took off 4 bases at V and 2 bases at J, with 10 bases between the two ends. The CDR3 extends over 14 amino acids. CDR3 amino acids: CASSSGLTTDTQYF. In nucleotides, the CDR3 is TGTGCCAGCAGCTCTGGACTTACCACAGATACGCAGTATTTT.

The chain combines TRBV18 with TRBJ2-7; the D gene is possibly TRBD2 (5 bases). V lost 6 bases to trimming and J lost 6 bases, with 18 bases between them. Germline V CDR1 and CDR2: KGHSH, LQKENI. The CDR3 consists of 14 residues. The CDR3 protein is CASSPPGSRTEQYF. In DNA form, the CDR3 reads TGTGCCAGCTCTCCGCCGGGATCTCGTACCGAGCAGTACTTC.

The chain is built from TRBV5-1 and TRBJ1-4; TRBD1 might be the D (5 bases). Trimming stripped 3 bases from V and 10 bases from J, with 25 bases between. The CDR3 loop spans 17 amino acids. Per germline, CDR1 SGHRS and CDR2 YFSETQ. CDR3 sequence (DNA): TGCGCCAGCAGCTCAGCTACAAGGGACGGAGTCTACGGAAAACTGTTTTTT. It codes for CASSSATRDGVYGKLFF.

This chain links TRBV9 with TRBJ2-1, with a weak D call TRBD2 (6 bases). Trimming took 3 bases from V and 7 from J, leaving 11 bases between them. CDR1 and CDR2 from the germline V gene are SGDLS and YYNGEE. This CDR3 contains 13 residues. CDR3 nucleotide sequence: TGTGCCAGCAGCGAGACGGCGGGGAATGAGCAGTTCTTC. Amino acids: CASSETAGNEQFF.

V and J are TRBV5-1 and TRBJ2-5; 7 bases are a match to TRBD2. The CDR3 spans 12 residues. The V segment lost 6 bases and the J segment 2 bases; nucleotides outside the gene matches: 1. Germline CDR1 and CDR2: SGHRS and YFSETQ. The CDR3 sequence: CASTSGQETQYF. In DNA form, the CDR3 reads TGCGCCAGCACTAGCGGTCAAGAGACCCAGTACTTC.

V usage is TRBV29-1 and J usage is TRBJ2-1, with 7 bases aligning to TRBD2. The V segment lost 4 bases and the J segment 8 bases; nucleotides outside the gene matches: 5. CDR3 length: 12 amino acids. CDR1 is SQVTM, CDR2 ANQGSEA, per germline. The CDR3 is CSVVPRGDEQFF. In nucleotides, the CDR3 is TGCAGCGTTGTCCCACGGGGGGATGAGCAGTTCTTC.

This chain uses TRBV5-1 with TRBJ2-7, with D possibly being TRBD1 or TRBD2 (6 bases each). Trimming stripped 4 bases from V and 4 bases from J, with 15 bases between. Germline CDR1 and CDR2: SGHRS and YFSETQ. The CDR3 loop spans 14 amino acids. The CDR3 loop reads CASSPGASEYEQYF. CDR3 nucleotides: TGCGCCAGCAGCCCAGGGGCTAGCGAGTACGAGCAGTACTTC. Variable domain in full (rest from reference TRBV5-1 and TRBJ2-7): KAGVTQTPRYLIKTRGQQVTLSCSPISGHRSVSWYQQTPGQGLQFLFEYFSETQRNKGNFPGRFSGRQFSNSRSEMNVSTLELGDSALYLCASSPGASEYEQYFGPGTRLTVT.

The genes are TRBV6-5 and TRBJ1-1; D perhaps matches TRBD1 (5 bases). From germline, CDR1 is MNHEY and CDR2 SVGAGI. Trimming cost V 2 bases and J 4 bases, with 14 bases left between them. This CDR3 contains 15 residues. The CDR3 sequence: CASSYVRGAGTEAFF. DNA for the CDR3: TGTGCCAGCAGTTACGTCCGGGGCGCGGGCACTGAAGCTTTCTTT.

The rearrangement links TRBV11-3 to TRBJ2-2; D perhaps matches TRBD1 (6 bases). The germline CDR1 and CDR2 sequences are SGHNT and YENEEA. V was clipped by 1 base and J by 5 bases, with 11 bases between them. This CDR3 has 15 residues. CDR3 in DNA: TGTGCCAGCAGCTTAGGTTTTGACAGGACCGGGGAGCTGTTTTTT. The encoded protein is CASSLGFDRTGELFF.

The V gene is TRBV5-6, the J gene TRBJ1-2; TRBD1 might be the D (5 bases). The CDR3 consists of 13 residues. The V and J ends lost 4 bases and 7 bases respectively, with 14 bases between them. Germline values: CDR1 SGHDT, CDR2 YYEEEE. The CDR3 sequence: CASSQGLPFGYTF. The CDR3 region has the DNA TGTGCCAGCAGCCAGGGACTCCCCTTTGGCTACACCTTC.